A selection of T cell receptor beta chains follows, all from one sample in a study of T cell responses to AZD1222 COVID-19 vaccine. Clones were sequenced by immunoSEQ multiplex PCR, and TCRdb holds only the in-frame ones, with some missing. The top ten clones hold approximately 0.49% of a sample with over 150,000 clones, 80% to 90% of them seen once. The sample was peripheral blood, taken on day 0 of AZD1222 vaccination. These receptors came from an adult in good health. Each CDR3 is given with its conserved first and last residue. The order of the fields is J gene, D gene, clone size, V gene, CDR3 length, CDR3 protein, CDR3 DNA. D genes are given only for firm matches. For some rows the clone size is stated as once, few or many, or as a class when expanded; others skip it.

J gene: TRBJ1-6; D gene: TRBD1; clone size: .; V gene: TRBV30; CDR3 length: 14; CDR3 protein: CAWSVARGQSPLHF; CDR3 DNA: TGTGCCTGGAGTGTAGCCAGGGGGCAATCACCCCTCCACTTT
J gene: TRBJ2-5; D gene: .; clone size: .; V gene: TRBV6-5; CDR3 length: 14; CDR3 protein: CASSYRGGGETQYF; CDR3 DNA: TGTGCCAGCAGTTACCGCGGCGGAGGAGAGACCCAGTACTTC
J gene: TRBJ1-6; D gene: .; clone size: .; V gene: TRBV5-4; CDR3 length: 15; CDR3 protein: CASSPGGTDDSPLHF; CDR3 DNA: TGTGCCAGCAGCCCTGGTGGGACGGACGATTCACCCCTCCACTTT
J gene: TRBJ2-7; D gene: .; clone size: few; V gene: TRBV12-3/TRBV12-4; CDR3 length: 12; CDR3 protein: CASSLASYEQYF; CDR3 DNA: TGTGCCAGCAGTTTAGCGTCCTACGAGCAGTACTTC
J gene: TRBJ2-5; D gene: TRBD2; clone size: .; V gene: TRBV5-6; CDR3 length: 16; CDR3 protein: CASSPSGLAGEETQYF; CDR3 DNA: TGTGCCAGCAGCCCGAGTGGACTAGCGGGAGAGGAGACCCAGTACTTC
J gene: TRBJ1-2; D gene: .; clone size: .; V gene: TRBV7-9; CDR3 length: 15; CDR3 protein: CASSHAGAGNYGYTF; CDR3 DNA: TGTGCCAGCAGCCACGCGGGGGCAGGGAACTATGGCTACACCTTC
J gene: TRBJ2-7; D gene: .; clone size: .; V gene: TRBV6-5; CDR3 length: 12; CDR3 protein: CASSRPLGEQYF; CDR3 DNA: TGTGCCAGCAGTCGCCCCTTGGGCGAGCAGTACTTC
J gene: TRBJ1-1; D gene: .; clone size: .; V gene: TRBV6-5; CDR3 length: 16; CDR3 protein: CASSYPGGIGGTEAFF; CDR3 DNA: TGTGCCAGCAGTTACCCGGGGGGCATCGGTGGCACTGAAGCTTTCTTT
J gene: TRBJ2-2; D gene: .; clone size: once; V gene: TRBV6-5; CDR3 length: 15; CDR3 protein: CASSYVRGYTGELFF; CDR3 DNA: TGTGCCAGCAGTTACGTGAGAGGGTACACCGGGGAGCTGTTTTTT
J gene: TRBJ2-5; D gene: TRBD1; clone size: once; V gene: TRBV4-3; CDR3 length: 16; CDR3 protein: CASSQGDRGLLETQYF; CDR3 DNA: TGCGCCAGCAGCCAAGGAGACAGGGGGCTCTTAGAGACCCAGTACTTC
J gene: TRBJ2-7; D gene: .; clone size: .; V gene: TRBV5-8; CDR3 length: 14; CDR3 protein: CASSLPGNVYEQYF; CDR3 DNA: TGTGCCAGCAGCTTGCCAGGCAACGTATACGAGCAGTACTTC
J gene: TRBJ1-6; D gene: .; clone size: .; V gene: TRBV30; CDR3 length: 15; CDR3 protein: CAWSVGDSLNSPLHF; CDR3 DNA: TGTGCCTGGAGTGTAGGAGACAGCCTTAATTCACCCCTCCACTTT
J gene: TRBJ2-2; D gene: .; clone size: .; V gene: TRBV4-1; CDR3 length: 14; CDR3 protein: CASSHPPNTGELFF; CDR3 DNA: TGCGCCAGCAGCCATCCCCCCAACACCGGGGAGCTGTTTTTT
J gene: TRBJ2-3; D gene: .; clone size: .; V gene: TRBV12-3/TRBV12-4; CDR3 length: 12; CDR3 protein: CASSLRQAVQYF; CDR3 DNA: TGTGCCAGCAGTTTACGACAGGCTGTGCAGTATTTT
J gene: TRBJ1-6; D gene: .; clone size: .; V gene: TRBV6-6; CDR3 length: 14; CDR3 protein: CASFPSGVNSPLHF; CDR3 DNA: TGTGCCAGTTTCCCGTCGGGGGTTAATTCACCCCTCCACTTT
J gene: TRBJ1-3; D gene: .; clone size: .; V gene: TRBV7-9; CDR3 length: 14; CDR3 protein: CASSFRPEGNTIYF; CDR3 DNA: TGTGCCAGCAGCTTTCGACCGGAGGGAAACACCATATATTTT
J gene: TRBJ2-7; D gene: .; clone size: .; V gene: TRBV19; CDR3 length: 12; CDR3 protein: CASSMREYEQYF; CDR3 DNA: TGTGCCAGTAGTATGAGGGAGTACGAGCAGTACTTC
J gene: TRBJ2-1; D gene: TRBD2; clone size: .; V gene: TRBV23-1; CDR3 length: 17; CDR3 protein: CASSQSTSGSSYNEQFF; CDR3 DNA: TGCGCCAGCAGTCAATCGACAAGCGGGAGCTCCTACAATGAGCAGTTCTTC
J gene: TRBJ1-1; D gene: .; clone size: .; V gene: TRBV24-1; CDR3 length: 13; CDR3 protein: CATAAGLNTEAFF; CDR3 DNA: TGTGCCACCGCGGCGGGGTTGAACACTGAAGCTTTCTTT
J gene: TRBJ1-4; D gene: .; clone size: .; V gene: TRBV30; CDR3 length: 13; CDR3 protein: CAWSRGPNEKLFF; CDR3 DNA: TGTGCCTGGAGCAGGGGACCTAATGAAAAACTGTTTTTT
J gene: TRBJ1-3; D gene: .; clone size: once; V gene: TRBV18; CDR3 length: 17; CDR3 protein: CASSLSTGLLSGNTIYF; CDR3 DNA: TGTGCCAGCTCATTATCGACAGGCCTACTTTCTGGAAACACCATATATTTT
J gene: TRBJ2-7; D gene: .; clone size: .; V gene: TRBV5-8; CDR3 length: 15; CDR3 protein: CASSSLIGGSYEQYF; CDR3 DNA: TGTGCCAGCAGCTCCTTAATCGGCGGATCCTACGAGCAGTACTTC
J gene: TRBJ2-1; D gene: .; clone size: once; V gene: TRBV9; CDR3 length: 14; CDR3 protein: CASSAILSNHEQFF; CDR3 DNA: TGTGCCAGCAGCGCGATCCTCTCTAACCATGAGCAGTTCTTC
J gene: TRBJ1-2; D gene: .; clone size: .; V gene: TRBV6-5; CDR3 length: 14; CDR3 protein: CASTTGGSNYGYTF; CDR3 DNA: TGTGCCAGCACCACAGGTGGGAGTAACTATGGCTACACCTTC
J gene: TRBJ2-2; D gene: .; clone size: .; V gene: TRBV21-1; CDR3 length: 16; CDR3 protein: CASSSRLSINTGELFF; CDR3 DNA: TGTGCCAGCAGCTCTCGCCTCAGTATAAACACCGGGGAGCTGTTTTTT
J gene: TRBJ1-5; D gene: .; clone size: .; V gene: TRBV7-2; CDR3 length: 13; CDR3 protein: CASSRQDNQPQHF; CDR3 DNA: TGTGCCAGCAGCCGACAGGACAATCAGCCCCAGCATTTT
J gene: TRBJ1-2; D gene: .; clone size: .; V gene: TRBV12-5; CDR3 length: 14; CDR3 protein: CASGLPPGNYGYTF; CDR3 DNA: TGTGCTAGTGGTTTGCCCCCAGGAAACTATGGCTACACCTTC
J gene: TRBJ2-2; D gene: .; clone size: .; V gene: TRBV5-4; CDR3 length: 18; CDR3 protein: CADSPFSSGTLRGGELFF; CDR3 DNA: TGTGCCGACTCTCCTTTTAGTTCCGGGACTCTCCGAGGCGGGGAGCTGTTTTTT
J gene: TRBJ2-7; D gene: .; clone size: .; V gene: TRBV28; CDR3 length: 15; CDR3 protein: CASTLARGFNNEQYF; CDR3 DNA: TGTGCCAGCACCCTCGCCAGGGGATTTAATAACGAGCAGTACTTC
J gene: TRBJ2-1; D gene: TRBD2; clone size: .; V gene: TRBV3-1/TRBV3-2; CDR3 length: 16; CDR3 protein: CASSQDISGAYNEQFF; CDR3 DNA: TGTGCCAGCAGCCAAGATATCAGCGGGGCTTACAATGAGCAGTTCTTC
J gene: TRBJ2-1; D gene: TRBD2; clone size: once; V gene: TRBV11-2; CDR3 length: 15; CDR3 protein: CASSILAGSDNEQFF; CDR3 DNA: TGTGCCAGCAGCATTTTAGCGGGGAGCGACAATGAGCAGTTCTTC
J gene: TRBJ1-3; D gene: .; clone size: .; V gene: TRBV12-2; CDR3 length: 16; CDR3 protein: CASRKSRTETGNTIYF; CDR3 DNA: TGTGCAAGTCGCAAAAGCCGGACAGAAACTGGAAACACCATATATTTT
J gene: TRBJ1-5; D gene: .; clone size: .; V gene: TRBV7-2; CDR3 length: 16; CDR3 protein: CASSFGTGRSGQPQHF; CDR3 DNA: TGTGCCAGCAGCTTTGGAACAGGGAGAAGCGGGCAGCCCCAGCATTTT
J gene: TRBJ2-1; D gene: TRBD2; clone size: .; V gene: TRBV19; CDR3 length: 15; CDR3 protein: CASGLAGGPYNEQFF; CDR3 DNA: TGTGCCAGTGGCCTAGCGGGGGGGCCCTACAATGAGCAGTTCTTC
J gene: TRBJ1-6; D gene: .; clone size: .; V gene: TRBV21-1; CDR3 length: 12; CDR3 protein: CASSESWSPLHF; CDR3 DNA: TGTGCCAGCAGCGAAAGCTGGTCACCCCTCCACTTT
J gene: TRBJ1-6; D gene: .; clone size: once; V gene: TRBV21-1; CDR3 length: 15; CDR3 protein: CASSKVGGYNSPLHF; CDR3 DNA: TGTGCCAGCAGCAAAGTGGGGGGTTACAATTCACCCCTCCACTTT
J gene: TRBJ2-7; D gene: TRBD1; clone size: .; V gene: TRBV11-2; CDR3 length: 13; CDR3 protein: CASSFGQGYEQYF; CDR3 DNA: TGTGCCAGCAGCTTTGGACAGGGCTACGAGCAGTACTTC
J gene: TRBJ1-3; D gene: TRBD1; clone size: .; V gene: TRBV19; CDR3 length: 16; CDR3 protein: CASSIRVGQTGNTIYF; CDR3 DNA: TGTGCCAGTAGTATTCGCGTGGGACAGACGGGAAACACCATATATTTT